This TCR beta chain was retrieved from a study of memory CD4+ T cells and cytomegalovirus serostatus. Study in general: Healthy Belgian adult donors included about nine CMV-positive and about two dozen CMV-negative people. Study findings and constraints: About 40% of the roughly 150 known CMV-associated TCRbeta sequences appeared in CD4+ memory.

As processed by the authors: Out-of-frame sequences were removed, leaving about 2.2 million distinct TCRbeta sequences. Some clones are missing from TCRdb's copy, which holds only in-frame ones; the method was immunoSEQ multiplex PCR. V and J calls and clone size follow that table, whereas D and trimming were derived from the DNA. The table shows 35,000 to 45,000 clones, with less than 80% occurring only once. The sort gate was single viable CD3+CD4+CD8-CD45RO+ cells for memory CD4+ T cells. CD4+ T cells were isolated by positive magnetic selection. A word on this clone: Its antigen is not identified.

CDR1 is MDHEN and CDR2 is SYDVKM in the germline V gene. V lost 3 bases and J 7 bases, leaving 6 bases between the germline ends. The CDR3 has 12 residues. The receptor comes from an adult in good health and CMV-seropositive. The rearrangement uses TRBV28 and TRBJ2-2; D unresolved. The sample comprised memory CD4+ T cells from blood. This chain's CDR3 is CASSFRGGELFF. The DNA for the CDR3 is TGTGCCAGCAGTTTCCGTGGCGGGGAGCTGTTTTTT.